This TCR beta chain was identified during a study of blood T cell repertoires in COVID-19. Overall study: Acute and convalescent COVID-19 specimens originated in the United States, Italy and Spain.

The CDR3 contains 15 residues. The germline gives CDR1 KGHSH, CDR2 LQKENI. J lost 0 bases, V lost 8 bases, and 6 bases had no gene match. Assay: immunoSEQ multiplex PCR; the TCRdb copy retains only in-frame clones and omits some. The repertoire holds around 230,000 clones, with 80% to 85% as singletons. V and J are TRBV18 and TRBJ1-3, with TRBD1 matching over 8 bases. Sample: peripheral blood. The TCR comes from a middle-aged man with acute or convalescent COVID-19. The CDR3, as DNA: TGTGCCAGCAACACAGGGGGACCCTCTGGAAACACCATATATTTT. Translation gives CASNTGGPSGNTIYF.